The clone carrying this TCR beta chain was seen a handful of times. In the original processing: Cell counts per sample came from amplifying reference gene primers. The table came from immunoSEQ multiplex PCR; TCRdb's copy has only in-frame clones and leaves some out. The V and J calls and clone size come from that table; D and trimming were worked out from the DNA. In the table there are 110,000 or so clones, more than 70% of which are singletons. The sample belongs to a study of blood T cell repertoires in COVID-19. In the study overall: Italy, Spain and the United States were the sources of the convalescent and acute COVID-19 samples. T cells, B-cell-depleted T cells, or PBMCs provided the cDNA or gDNA that served as material.

In germline, CDR1 is SGHRS, CDR2 YFSETQ. The CDR3 spans 15 residues. The V and J ends lost 0 bases and 7 bases, in that order; junction bases with no gene match: 6. The chain uses TRBV5-1 and TRBJ1-2; TRBD1 matches 10 bases. Sample: peripheral blood. The TCR originated in a human donor in a cohort sampled during active COVID-19. CDR3 region: CASSLEGTGEVGYTF. The CDR3 coding sequence is TGCGCCAGCAGCTTGGAGGGGACAGGGGAAGTTGGCTACACCTTC.